These 21 T cell receptor beta chains share one sample of origin, sequenced in a study of cytomegalovirus exposure and HLA in healthy donors. With 60 Vbeta and 13 Jbeta primers, the PCR was carried out. Profiling relied on immunoSEQ multiplex PCR, and the TCRdb table lists in-frame clones only, not all of them. The table records approximately 170,000 clones, over 75% of them present only once. Sequenced sample: PBMCs. The receptors were sampled from a man aged 45-60 years in good health and CMV-seropositive.

This clone has only a few counts. The gene calls are TRBV7-3 and TRBJ2-3, with D possibly matching TRBD2 (5 bases). The germline V and J ends were trimmed by 5 bases and 4 bases, with 10 bases remaining between them. Germline V CDR1 and CDR2: SGHTA, FQGTGA. This CDR3 is built from 13 residues. CDR3 nucleotides: TGTGCCAGCAGCCCCGGACTTGCAGATACGCAGTATTTT. It codes for CASSPGLADTQYF.

The chain uses TRBV7-2 and TRBJ2-7, with 11 bases that match TRBD1. The germline gives CDR1 SGHTA, CDR2 FQGNSA. This CDR3 contains 17 residues. The junction had 5 bases not matched to a gene; V was cut back by 1 base and J by 0 bases. The CDR3 spells CASSLGTGGLLSYEQYF. The CDR3 DNA reads as TGTGCCAGCAGCTTAGGGACAGGGGGCCTCCTCTCCTACGAGCAGTACTTC.

This clone was observed once. This rearrangement joins TRBV29-1 to TRBJ1-4; 8 nucleotides match TRBD1. J lost 8 bases, V lost 6 bases, and 14 bases had no gene match. The CDR3 has 15 residues. Germline V gene sequence: CDR1 SQVTM, CDR2 ANQGSEA. The CDR3 loop is CSVAYTGQGGEKLFF. The CDR3 DNA reads as TGCAGCGTCGCATACACCGGACAGGGCGGGGAAAAACTGTTTTTT.

This sequence joins TRBV5-1 and TRBJ2-6; 7 bases map to TRBD2. The CDR3 spans 15 residues. J lost 0 bases, V lost 3 bases, and 0 bases had no gene match. Germline CDR1 SGHRS, CDR2 YFSETQ. CDR3 sequence: CASSSGGSGANVLTF. CDR3 DNA: TGCGCCAGCAGCTCGGGGGGCTCTGGGGCCAACGTCCTGACTTTC. The variable domain in full, completed from reference TRBV5-1 and TRBJ2-6, reads KAGVTQTPRYLIKTRGQQVTLSCSPISGHRSVSWYQQTPGQGLQFLFEYFSETQRNKGNFPGRFSGRQFSNSRSEMNVSTLELGDSALYLCASSSGGSGANVLTFGAGSRLTVL.

The V gene is TRBV4-3, the J gene TRBJ2-2; 7 bases align to TRBD1. The junction had 5 bases not matched to a gene; V was cut back by 3 bases and J by 4 bases. Germline CDR1 reads LGHNA; CDR2 reads YSLEER. The length of the CDR3 is 15 residues. CDR3 bases: TGCGCCAGCAGCCAGGTGGACAGGACCACCGGGGAGCTGTTTTTT. It is translated as CASSQVDRTTGELFF.

The chain couples TRBV6-1 to TRBJ1-5; perhaps TRBD1 as D (5 bases). The CDR3 is made up of 16 amino acids. Trimming removed 4 bases at V and 5 bases at J, with 18 bases between. Per germline, CDR1 MNHNS and CDR2 SASEGT. The CDR3 is CASSVRQNENYQPQHF. CDR3 coding DNA: TGTGCCAGCAGTGTGCGACAGAACGAAAATTATCAGCCCCAGCATTTT.

The chain recombines TRBV28 with TRBJ2-7; 7 bases agree with TRBD1. The V and J ends lost 8 bases and 2 bases, in that order; junction bases with no gene match: 3. The CDR3 contains 12 residues. Per the germline V gene, CDR1 is MDHEN and CDR2 is SYDVKM. This CDR3 reads CASGTGAYEQYF. As DNA, the CDR3 is TGTGCCAGCGGTACAGGGGCCTACGAGCAGTACTTC.

This clone has only a few counts. As DNA, the CDR3 is TGTGCCAGCTCACCGTCCTCCGCGGTTCGGGACACTGAAGCTTTCTTT. It is translated as CASSPSSAVRDTEAFF. This sequence joins TRBV18 and TRBJ1-1; no firm D call. V was trimmed by 3 bases and J by 3 bases, leaving 17 bases between them. Germline CDR1 and CDR2: KGHSH and LQKENI. The CDR3 covers 16 residues.

This clone has a handful of counts. J is TRBJ2-4 and V is TRBV6-5, with 7 positions matching TRBD2. The CDR3 covers 13 residues. Germline-derived CDR1 and CDR2 are MNHEY and SVGAGI. V was clipped by 10 bases and J by 8 bases; unmatched bases: 11. The CDR3 is CATKERGVDIQYF. The CDR3 nucleotides read TGTGCCACCAAGGAACGGGGGGTGGACATTCAGTACTTC.

This rearrangement joins TRBV7-2 to TRBJ1-2; no clear D gene. The CDR3 loop spans 13 amino acids. Deletions cut 4 bases from V and 3 bases from J, with 9 bases between. Per the germline V gene, CDR1 is SGHTA and CDR2 is FQGNSA. The CDR3 DNA is TGTGCCAGCAGCTCCGGGGAGGACTATGGCTACACCTTC. It encodes CASSSGEDYGYTF.

The chain uses TRBV7-2 and TRBJ1-2; 8 nucleotides match TRBD1. CDR1 SGHTA and CDR2 FQGNSA come from the germline V gene. J was trimmed by 7 bases and V by 5 bases; bases with no gene match: 9. The CDR3 has 14 amino acids. The CDR3, as DNA: TGTGCCAGCAGCCTGGGGATCAGGGGGCTTGGCTACACCTTC. Translating gives CASSLGIRGLGYTF. Supplemented by reference TRBV7-2 and TRBJ1-2, the full variable domain reads GAGVSQSPSNKVTEKGKDVELRCDPISGHTALYWYRQSLGQGLEFLIYFQGNSAPDKSGLPSDRFSAERTGGSVSTLTIQRTQQEDSAVYLCASSLGIRGLGYTFGSGTRLTVV.

This chain joins TRBV30 and TRBJ2-5, with 8 bases identical to TRBD1. The end of the DNA aligns better with TRBJ2-7, so the J call may be wrong. The germline gives CDR1 GTSNPN, CDR2 SVGIG (reference sequence). This CDR3 has 14 amino acids. The CDR3 bases are TGTGCCTGGGGTTCCGGGACAGGAGTCTACGAGCAGTACTTC. It yields the protein CAWGSGTGVYEQYF.

J is TRBJ1-2 and V is TRBV30; possibly TRBD1 for D (6 bases). V dropped 0 bases and J dropped 6 bases, with 11 bases sitting between them. From germline, CDR1 is GTSNPN and CDR2 SVGIG (reference sequence). The CDR3 covers 13 residues. The chain's CDR3 is CAWSVVRGNGYTF. DNA for the CDR3: TGTGCCTGGAGTGTAGTAAGGGGGAATGGCTACACCTTC.

The V call is TRBV28, the J call TRBJ2-2; 12 nucleotides line up with TRBD2. The CDR3 extends over 15 amino acids. The germline V gene has CDR1 MDHEN and CDR2 SYDVKM. Unmatched junction bases numbered 8, after V lost 8 bases and J lost 7 bases. This CDR3 reads CASLLAGGPNGELFF. The CDR3 region has the DNA TGTGCCAGCCTCCTAGCGGGAGGGCCGAACGGGGAGCTGTTTTTT.

This clone was observed a handful of times. The chain uses TRBV15 and TRBJ2-7; D is possibly TRBD1 (6 bases). The CDR3 is 14 amino acids. Trimming removed 5 bases from V and 2 bases from J, with 13 bases in between. Per germline, CDR1 LNHNV and CDR2 YYDKDF (reference sequence). The CDR3: CATSRRGSTYEQYF. For the CDR3, the DNA is TGTGCCACCAGCCGTAGGGGGAGTACCTACGAGCAGTACTTC. The whole variable domain, filled in from reference TRBV15 and TRBJ2-7, reads DAMVIQNPRYQVTQFGKPVTLSCSQTLNHNVMYWYQQKSSQAPKLLFHYYDKDFNNEADTPDNFQSRRPNTSFCFLDIRSPGLGDTAMYLCATSRRGSTYEQYFGPGTRLTVT.

This clone was seen only a few times. The rearrangement links TRBV10-3 to TRBJ2-3, with 8 bases lining up with TRBD2. With V trimmed by 4 bases and J by 0 bases, 3 bases remained unmatched. Germline V CDR1 and CDR2: ENHRY, SYGVKD. The length of the CDR3 is 15 residues. The CDR3 is CAISAPSGSTDTQYF. CDR3 DNA sequence: TGTGCCATCAGTGCGCCTAGCGGGAGCACAGATACGCAGTATTTT.

This chain connects TRBV25-1 to TRBJ1-2; D is undetermined. V lost 6 bases to trimming and J lost 2 bases, with 4 bases between them. Germline V gene sequence: CDR1 MGHDK, CDR2 SYGVNS. CDR3 length: 11 amino acids. CDR3 loop: CASSENYGYTF. For the CDR3, the DNA is TGTGCCAGCAGCGAGAACTATGGCTACACCTTC.

The CDR3 DNA reads as TGTGCCAGCAGCCGAGGAGGGAGTTCCCTCCCTGAGCAGTTCTTC. Translated: CASSRGGSSLPEQFF. This chain links TRBV14 with TRBJ2-1; TRBD2 is a possible D gene (6 bases). V was pared by 4 bases and J by 9 bases, with 19 bases between. The CDR3 sequence is 15 residues long. Looked up from germline, CDR1 is SGHDN and CDR2 is FVKESK.

This sequence joins TRBV1 and TRBJ2-5; TRBD2 reflects the table's D call only, with no check against the DNA. TRBV1 is marked as a pseudogene. The CDR3 contains 16 residues. The chain's CDR3 is CTSSHTAGRSRETQYF. CDR3 DNA: TGCACCAGCAGCCATACCGCGGGCCGCTCGAGGGAGACCCAGTACTTC.

The V call is TRBV28, the J call TRBJ2-6, with 7 bases aligning to TRBD1. The V gene's germline CDR1 is MDHEN and CDR2 SYDVKM. V trimming: 7 bases; J trimming: 0 bases; junction bases outside the gene matches: 9. CDR3 length equals 17 residues. The CDR3 DNA reads TGTGCCAGCACCTCGACAGGGTACCGCTCTGGGGCCAACGTCCTGACTTTC. It specifies CASTSTGYRSGANVLTF.

The chain is built from TRBV18 and TRBJ1-2; 8 nucleotides align to TRBD1. Germline values: CDR1 KGHSH, CDR2 LQKENI. The CDR3 loop spans 14 amino acids. Trimming cost V 6 bases and J 0 bases; bases outside gene matches: 3. The CDR3 loop reads CASSPRGPNYGYTF. In DNA, the CDR3 is TGTGCCAGCTCCCCCAGGGGGCCTAACTATGGCTACACCTTC. Complete variable domain (other parts from reference TRBV18 and TRBJ1-2): NAGVMQNPRHLVRRRGQEARLRCSPMKGHSHVYWYRQLPEEGLKFMVYLQKENIIDESGMPKERFSAEFPKEGPSILRIQQVVRGDSAAYFCASSPRGPNYGYTFGSGTRLTVV.